A selection of T cell receptor beta chains follows, all from one sample in a study of CD8 T cells in ankylosing spondylitis. In TCRdb, the 5' RACE reads were re-called with MiXCR into one record per CDR3 protein. The data contain about 170,000 distinct CDR3 sequences, approximately 16% of them singletons. Specimen: blood, either unsorted or a sorted T cell fraction (not recorded which). The receptors derive from a male donor with ankylosing spondylitis or in good health (not recorded which). CDR3s include the opening cysteine and the closing phenylalanine or tryptophan. D genes are given only for firm matches. Rows may omit the clone size; those that give it use once, few, many or a size class.

j_call clone_size v_call d_call cdr3_aa cdr3_nt
TRBJ2-4 few TRBV12-3/TRBV12-4 TRBD1 CASSPGTGIGRTKNIQYF TGTGCCAGCAGTCCAGGGACAGGGATCGGCAGGACCAAAAACATTCAGTACTTC
TRBJ2-7 NA TRBV28 TRBD2 CASRRALAGGTYEQYF TGTGCCAGCAGACGAGCTCTAGCGGGCGGAACCTACGAGCAGTACTTC
TRBJ1-1 few TRBV5-6 NA CASSSFDRMNTEAFF TGTGCCAGCAGCTCGTTCGACCGTATGAACACTGAAGCTTTCTTT
TRBJ1-1 few TRBV29-1 NA CSADLGSGNTEAFF TGCAGCGCAGATTTGGGGTCTGGGAACACTGAAGCTTTCTTT
TRBJ2-5 NA TRBV18 TRBD2 CASSDGSSGGYQETQYF TGTGCCAGCTCTGACGGGTCTAGCGGAGGTTACCAAGAGACCCAGTACTTC
TRBJ1-5 many TRBV29-1 NA CSVEIQGGGNQPQHF TGCAGCGTTGAAATACAGGGTGGTGGCAATCAGCCCCAGCATTTT
TRBJ2-1 few TRBV5-1 TRBD2 CASSLLASGSTNEQFF TGCGCCAGCAGCTTGTTGGCTAGCGGGAGTACTAATGAGCAGTTCTTC
TRBJ1-6 many TRBV11-2 NA CASSLVRDGSPLHF TGTGCCAGCAGCTTAGTAAGGGATGGTTCACCCCTCCACTTT
TRBJ2-1 NA TRBV10-2 TRBD2 CASSESKVAGSHEQFF TGCGCCAGCAGTGAGTCTAAGGTAGCGGGAAGTCATGAGCAGTTCTTC
TRBJ2-5 NA TRBV5-6 NA CASSSQWETQYF TGTGCCAGCAGCTCTCAGTGGGAGACCCAGTACTTC
TRBJ2-7 many TRBV27 TRBD2 CASSLGLAEYEQYF TGTGCCAGCAGTTTGGGACTAGCGGAGTACGAGCAGTACTTC
TRBJ2-7 NA TRBV29-1 NA CSAMTVTYEQYF TGCAGCGCCATGACAGTGACCTACGAGCAGTACTTC
TRBJ1-5 many TRBV29-1 NA CSVLVNQPQHF TGCAGCGTTCTGGTCAATCAGCCCCAGCATTTT
TRBJ2-2 NA TRBV16 NA CASSRRRGNTGELFF TGTGCCAGCAGCCGGCGCCGGGGGAACACCGGGGAGCTGTTTTTT
TRBJ2-3 few TRBV29-1 TRBD2 CSVDPSGSGDTQYF TGCAGCGTTGACCCTAGCGGGAGCGGAGATACGCAGTATTTT
TRBJ2-7 few TRBV5-1 NA CASSLGGRSEQYF TGCGCCAGCAGCTTGGGAGGTAGGAGCGAGCAGTACTTC
TRBJ1-4 NA TRBV6-5 NA CASSYDGGMRGGEKLFF TGTGCCAGCAGTTACGATGGAGGGATGAGAGGGGGGGAAAAACTGTTTTTT
TRBJ2-7 NA TRBV7-2 NA CASSVAYEQYF TGTGCCAGTTCGGTGGCCTACGAGCAGTACTTC
TRBJ2-7 many TRBV6-6 TRBD2 CASRPDRREGLYF TGTGCCAGCAGACCTGACAGGCGGGAGGGCCTGTACTTC
TRBJ2-1 NA TRBV11-1 NA CASSLAIEYNEQFF TGTGCCAGCAGCTTAGCGATCGAATACAATGAGCAGTTCTTC
TRBJ1-2 NA TRBV9 TRBD1 CASSVDPDGTARGYTF TGTGCCAGCAGCGTAGATCCGGATGGGACAGCAAGGGGCTACACCTTC
TRBJ2-7 many TRBV12-3/TRBV12-4 NA CASSSLRRINYEQYF TGTGCCAGCAGTTCGTTGCGACGAATAAACTACGAGCAGTACTTC